Sequencing of this T cell receptor beta chain was carried out in a study of naive and memory T cell subsets. Study results and caveats: Over 85% of naive TCR sequences appeared only once after error correction, unlike memory subsets. No ground truth validated the naive and memory repertoire findings.

Both TRBC1 and TRBC2 were covered by a beta constant-region primer of two equimolar oligonucleotides. Nested alpha and beta constant-region primers with the SP2 primer drove four PCR rounds on ligated cDNA. Ligation attached a single-stranded oligonucleotide with a 12-nucleotide UMI and the SP2 primer to the cDNA 3' end. In TCRdb, the UMI-ligation and nested PCR reads were re-called with MiXCR into one record per CDR3 protein. The repertoire holds 20,000 to 25,000 distinct CDR3 sequences, with 8.5% to 10% as singletons. The V end lost 0 bases, the J end lost 3 bases, and 7 bases lay between the germline ends. The CDR3 runs to 14 residues. The germline CDR1 and CDR2 sequences are LGHDT and YNNKEL (reference sequence). Only a few counts were recorded for this clonotype. Antigen: not known.

This sequence joins TRBV3-1 and TRBJ2-3; D is undetermined. The sequence was collected from a human donor in good health. The sequenced sample was central memory CD8+ T cells from blood. CDR3 loop: CASSQDSTTDTQYF. The CDR3 region has the DNA TGTGCCAGCAGCCAAGATTCGACAACAGATACGCAGTATTTT.